This T cell receptor beta chain was obtained from a study of brain T cells in children with intractable seizures. Overall study results and limits: HCMV serostatus was not known, and viral specificity came from CDR3 similarity only.

On this clone itself: The antigen is unknown.

This CDR3 has 18 amino acids. The germline V gene encodes CDR1 SGHVS and CDR2 FNYEAQ. Trimming took off 5 bases at V and 5 bases at J, with 25 bases between the two ends. The data were produced by immunoSEQ multiplex PCR, yet TCRdb's version contains in-frame clones alone and is incomplete. The data hold approximately 330,000 clones, with more than 85% observed a single time. Time point meaning: blood from clinic visit 5 months post-surgery; TSC patient then seizure free. Only cases whose brain tissue showed the highest T cell transcript signatures were sequenced. Before surgery, patients took at least one anti-epileptic drug.

The receptor was isolated from a boy less than two years old with tuberous sclerosis and intractable seizures. V and J are TRBV7-6 and TRBJ2-1; TRBD2 is a possible D gene (6 bases). The material sequenced was peripheral blood, taken less than 6 months after surgery. In DNA form, the CDR3 reads TGTGCCAGCAGCAGCCCTAGTTCGGGAGCGGCCTTAGACAATGAGCAGTTCTTC. Translation gives CASSSPSSGAALDNEQFF.